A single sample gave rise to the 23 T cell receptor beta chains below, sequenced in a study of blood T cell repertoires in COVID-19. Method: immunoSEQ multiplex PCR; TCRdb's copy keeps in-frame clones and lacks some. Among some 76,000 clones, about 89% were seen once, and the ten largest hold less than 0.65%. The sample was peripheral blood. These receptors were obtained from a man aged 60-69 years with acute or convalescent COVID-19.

The CDR3 reads CASSPRDRAYNEQFF. In DNA form, the CDR3 reads TGTGCCAGCAGTCCCCGGGACAGGGCGTACAATGAGCAGTTCTTC. The chain has TRBV28 and TRBJ2-1; TRBD1 matches 9 bases. In germline, CDR1 is MDHEN, CDR2 SYDVKM. The CDR3 is made up of 15 amino acids. V gave up 5 bases and J gave up 4 bases; unmatched junction bases: 6.

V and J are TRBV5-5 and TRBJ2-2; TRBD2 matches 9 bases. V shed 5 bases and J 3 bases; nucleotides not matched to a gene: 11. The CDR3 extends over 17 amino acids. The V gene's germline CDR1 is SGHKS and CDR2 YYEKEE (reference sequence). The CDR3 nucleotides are TGTGCCAGCAGTCAAACGGTTGCGGGAGGGTACACCGGGGAGCTGTTTTTT. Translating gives CASSQTVAGGYTGELFF.

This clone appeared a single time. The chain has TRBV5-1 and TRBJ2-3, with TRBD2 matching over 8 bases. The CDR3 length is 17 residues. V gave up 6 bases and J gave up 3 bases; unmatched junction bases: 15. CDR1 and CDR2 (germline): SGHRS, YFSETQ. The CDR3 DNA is TGCGCCAGCACCACCAGGGTCGGGGGGGCCGCTACAGATACGCAGTATTTT. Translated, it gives CASTTRVGGAATDTQYF.

The DNA of the CDR3 is TGTGCCAGCAGCTTAATAGCTACCTCGGGTGAAAAGTACTTC. Translation: CASSLIATSGEKYF. The rearrangement joins TRBV7-3 to TRBJ2-7, with D uncertain. CDR1 and CDR2 (germline): SGHTA, FQGTGA. The CDR3 covers 14 residues. V lost 1 base to trimming and J lost 11 bases, with 18 bases between them. Drawing the rest from reference TRBV7-3 and TRBJ2-7, the complete variable domain is GAGVSQTPSNKVTEKGKYVELRCDPISGHTALYWYRQSLGQGPEFLIYFQGTGAADDSGLPNDRFFAVRPEGSVSTLKIQRTERGDSAVYLCASSLIATSGEKYFGPGTRLTVT.

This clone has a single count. The chain's CDR3 is CASSEGQGRTDTQYF. CDR3 coding DNA: TGCGCCAGCAGTGAGGGACAGGGTCGCACAGATACGCAGTATTTT. The chain has TRBV10-1 and TRBJ2-3, with 8 nucleotides matching TRBD1. CDR1 and CDR2 from the germline V gene are WNHNN and SYGVQD (reference sequence). There are 15 residues in the CDR3. The V and J ends lost 2 bases and 1 base, in that order; junction bases with no gene match: 2.

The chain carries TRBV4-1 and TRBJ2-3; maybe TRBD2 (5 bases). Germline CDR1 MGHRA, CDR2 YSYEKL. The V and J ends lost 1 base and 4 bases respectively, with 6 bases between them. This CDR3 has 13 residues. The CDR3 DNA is TGCGCCAGCAGCCAAGCCGGGGCAGATACGCAGTATTTT. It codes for CASSQAGADTQYF.

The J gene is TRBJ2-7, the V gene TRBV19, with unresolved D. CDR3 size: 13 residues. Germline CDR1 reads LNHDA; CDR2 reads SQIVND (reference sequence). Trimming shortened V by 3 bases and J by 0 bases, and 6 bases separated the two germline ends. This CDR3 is CASSIQNSYEQYF. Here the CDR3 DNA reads TGTGCCAGTAGTATCCAGAACTCCTACGAGCAGTACTTC.

The CDR3 DNA follows: TGCGCCAGCAGGAGGGCCAGTAACACCGGGGAGCTGTTTTTT. This encodes CASRRASNTGELFF. The chain carries TRBV5-1 and TRBJ2-2, with D perhaps matching TRBD2 (5 bases). This CDR3 has 14 amino acids. V lost 5 bases to trimming and J lost 2 bases, with 10 bases between them. Germline V gene sequence: CDR1 SGHRS, CDR2 YFSETQ.

The CDR3 spells CASSRSTSGGAGELFF. DNA of the CDR3: TGTGCCAGCAGTCGATCGACTAGCGGGGGGGCCGGGGAGCTGTTTTTT. The V and J genes are TRBV7-6 and TRBJ2-2; TRBD2 matches at 14 bases. The CDR3 loop spans 16 amino acids. V was pared by 6 bases and J by 6 bases, with 6 bases of the junction left unmatched. The germline V gene encodes CDR1 SGHVS and CDR2 FNYEAQ.

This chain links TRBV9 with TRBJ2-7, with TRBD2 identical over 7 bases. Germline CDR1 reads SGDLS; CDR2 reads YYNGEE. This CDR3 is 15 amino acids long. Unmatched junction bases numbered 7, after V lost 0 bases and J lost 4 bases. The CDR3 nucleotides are TGTGCCAGCAGCGTAGGGGGCTCCGGGGGGTACGAGCAGTACTTC. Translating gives CASSVGGSGGYEQYF.

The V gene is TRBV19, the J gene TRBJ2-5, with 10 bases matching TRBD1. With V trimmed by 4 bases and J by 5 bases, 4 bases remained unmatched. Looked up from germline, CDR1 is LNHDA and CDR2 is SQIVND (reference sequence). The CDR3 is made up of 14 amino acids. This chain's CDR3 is CASSTGTGEETQYF. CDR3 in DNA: TGTGCCAGTAGTACTGGGACAGGGGAGGAGACCCAGTACTTC.

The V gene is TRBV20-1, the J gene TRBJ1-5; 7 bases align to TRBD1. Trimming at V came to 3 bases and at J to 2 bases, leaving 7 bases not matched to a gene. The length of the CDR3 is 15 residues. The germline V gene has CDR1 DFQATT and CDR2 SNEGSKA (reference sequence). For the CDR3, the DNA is TGCAGTGCTAGTAACAGGGGTCAGGGCAATCAGCCCCAGCATTTT. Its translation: CSASNRGQGNQPQHF.

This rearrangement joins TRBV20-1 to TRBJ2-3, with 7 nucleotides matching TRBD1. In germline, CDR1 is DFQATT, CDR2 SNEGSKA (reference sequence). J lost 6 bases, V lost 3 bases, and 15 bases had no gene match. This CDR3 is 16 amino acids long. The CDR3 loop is CSASGQEAWGIDTQYF. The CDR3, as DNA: TGCAGTGCTAGTGGACAGGAAGCGTGGGGGATTGATACGCAGTATTTT.

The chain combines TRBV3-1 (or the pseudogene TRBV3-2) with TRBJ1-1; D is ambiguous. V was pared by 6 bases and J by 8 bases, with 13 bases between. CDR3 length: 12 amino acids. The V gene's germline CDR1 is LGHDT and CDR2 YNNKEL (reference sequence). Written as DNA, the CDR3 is TGTGCCAGCAGTCTGGGGAGGCGCGAAGCTTTCTTT. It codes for CASSLGRREAFF.

This CDR3 reads CASSLGGQGAYGYTF. DNA of the CDR3: TGTGCCAGCAGCTTAGGCGGACAGGGAGCCTATGGCTACACCTTC. The chain recombines TRBV7-9 with TRBJ1-2, with 8 positions matching TRBD1. CDR1 and CDR2 from the germline V gene are SEHNR and FQNEAQ (reference sequence). The CDR3 loop spans 15 amino acids. V trimming: 1 base; J trimming: 4 bases; junction bases outside the gene matches: 5.

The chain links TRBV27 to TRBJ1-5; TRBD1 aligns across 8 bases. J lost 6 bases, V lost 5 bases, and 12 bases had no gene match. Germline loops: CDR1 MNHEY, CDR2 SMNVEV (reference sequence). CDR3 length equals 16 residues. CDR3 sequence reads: CASSPRSGGAGQPQHF. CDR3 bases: TGTGCCAGCAGTCCCAGGTCAGGGGGCGCGGGTCAGCCCCAGCATTTT.

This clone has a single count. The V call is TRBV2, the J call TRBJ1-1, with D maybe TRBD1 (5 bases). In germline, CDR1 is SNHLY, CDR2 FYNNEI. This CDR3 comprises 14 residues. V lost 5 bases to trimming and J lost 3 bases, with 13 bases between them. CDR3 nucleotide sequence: TGTGCCAGCAGTAGGTCCGCAGGGTACACTGAAGCTTTCTTT. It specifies CASSRSAGYTEAFF. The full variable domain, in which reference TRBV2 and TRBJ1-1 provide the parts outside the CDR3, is EPEVTQTPSHQVTQMGQEVILRCVPISNHLYFYWYRQILGQKVEFLVSFYNNEISEKSEIFDDQFSVERPDGSNFTLKIRSTKLEDSAMYFCASSRSAGYTEAFFGQGTRLTVV.

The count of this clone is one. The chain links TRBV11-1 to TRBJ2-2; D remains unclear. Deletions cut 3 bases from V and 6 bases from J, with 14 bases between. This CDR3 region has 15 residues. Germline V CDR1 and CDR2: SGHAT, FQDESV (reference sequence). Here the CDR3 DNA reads TGTGCCAGCAGCTTGAACCCGGGTGGGTCCGGGGAGCTGTTTTTT. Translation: CASSLNPGGSGELFF.

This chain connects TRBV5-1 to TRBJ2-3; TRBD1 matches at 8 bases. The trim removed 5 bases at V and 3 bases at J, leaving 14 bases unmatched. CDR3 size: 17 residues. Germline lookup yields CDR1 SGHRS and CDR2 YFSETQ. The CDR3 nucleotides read TGCGCCAGCAGACGCCACTCCCAGGGGGCTAGAACAGATACGCAGTATTTT. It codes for CASRRHSQGARTDTQYF.

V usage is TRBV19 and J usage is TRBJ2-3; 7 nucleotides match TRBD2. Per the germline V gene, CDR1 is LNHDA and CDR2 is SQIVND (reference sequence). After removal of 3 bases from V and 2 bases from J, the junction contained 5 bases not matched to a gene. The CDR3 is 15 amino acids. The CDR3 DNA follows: TGTGCCAGTAGTATTCTAGCGGCGAACACAGATACGCAGTATTTT. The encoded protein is CASSILAANTDTQYF.

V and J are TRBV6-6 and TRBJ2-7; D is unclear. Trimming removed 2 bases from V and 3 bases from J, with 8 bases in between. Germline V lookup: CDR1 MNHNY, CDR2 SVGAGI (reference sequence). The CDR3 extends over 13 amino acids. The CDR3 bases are TGTGCCAGCAGTTACCGAGGAGTCTACGAGCAGTACTTC. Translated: CASSYRGVYEQYF.

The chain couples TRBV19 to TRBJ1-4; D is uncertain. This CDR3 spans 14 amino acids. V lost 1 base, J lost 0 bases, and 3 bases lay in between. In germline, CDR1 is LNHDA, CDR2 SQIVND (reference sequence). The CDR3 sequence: CASSIVATNEKLFF. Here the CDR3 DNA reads TGTGCCAGTAGTATAGTAGCAACTAATGAAAAACTGTTTTTT.

This CDR3 reads CASSPTLGGHGYTF. The DNA of the CDR3 is TGCGCCAGCAGCCCCACCCTCGGGGGTCACGGCTACACCTTC. The rearrangement links TRBV5-1 to TRBJ1-2; possible D gene TRBD1, 5 bases. Germline assignment: CDR1 SGHRS and CDR2 YFSETQ. The CDR3 extends over 14 amino acids. V was pared by 4 bases and J by 8 bases, with 18 bases between. Full variable domain (rest looked up from reference TRBV5-1 and TRBJ1-2): KAGVTQTPRYLIKTRGQQVTLSCSPISGHRSVSWYQQTPGQGLQFLFEYFSETQRNKGNFPGRFSGRQFSNSRSEMNVSTLELGDSALYLCASSPTLGGHGYTFGSGTRLTVV.